The 5 T cell receptor beta chains presented below share a single source sample, sequenced in a study of cytomegalovirus exposure and HLA in healthy donors (dated by TCRdb to the late 2010s). The library was made by the immunoSEQ multiplex PCR assay. A mixture of 60 forward primers for TCR Vbeta segments and 13 reverse primers for TCR Jbeta segments was used in the multiplex PCR. The table comes from immuneACCESS by way of TCRdb, which keeps in-frame sequences with V and J called. Part of the clones is missing from these tables; in studies checked, under half for an unresolved V gene and the rest for unknown reasons. This sample lists more than 35,000 clones; almost 70% were detected once. The ten largest clones add up to roughly 3.9% of the sample. The sample taken for sequencing was PBMCs. These receptors were taken from a man in his forties or fifties in good health and CMV-seronegative.

In this sample, this clone turned up a few times. The V call is TRBV5-1, the J call TRBJ1-3; D unresolved. Germline CDR1 and CDR2: SGHRS and YFSETQ. The CDR3 extends over 14 amino acids. Trimming took 4 bases from V and 4 from J, leaving 12 bases between them. CDR3 sequence reads: CASSEDTGGNTIYF. CDR3 sequence (DNA): TGCGCCAGCAGCGAAGACACCGGCGGAAACACCATATATTTT.

This clone was seen just once. The chain is built from TRBV5-1 and TRBJ2-1; D is unclear. The CDR3 has 14 residues. Between the trimmed V and J ends, which lost 0 bases and 6 bases, there was a span of 10 bases. Germline V CDR1 and CDR2: SGHRS, YFSETQ. The CDR3 is CASSLDFVGNEQFF. Written as DNA, the CDR3 is TGCGCCAGCAGCTTGGATTTCGTCGGCAATGAGCAGTTCTTC.

In this sample, this clone turned up a few times. The CDR3 DNA is TGCGCCAGCAGCTTGGACAGCGGCGGTAATGAAAAACTGTTTTTT. Protein product: CASSLDSGGNEKLFF. The rearrangement uses TRBV5-1 and TRBJ1-4; no clear D. This CDR3 is built from 15 residues. CDR1 SGHRS and CDR2 YFSETQ come from the germline V gene. With 0 bases removed from V and 4 bases from J, the gap between germline ends came to 10 bases. Full variable domain (outside the CDR3, taken from reference TRBV5-1 and TRBJ1-4): KAGVTQTPRYLIKTRGQQVTLSCSPISGHRSVSWYQQTPGQGLQFLFEYFSETQRNKGNFPGRFSGRQFSNSRSEMNVSTLELGDSALYLCASSLDSGGNEKLFFGSGTQLSVL.

The CDR3 protein is CAWTGSGGIRSTDTQYF. CDR3 in DNA: TGTGCCTGGACGGGTAGCGGGGGGATCCGAAGCACAGATACGCAGTATTTT. The chain combines TRBV30 with TRBJ2-3; 10 nucleotides agree with TRBD2. Trimming cost V 4 bases and J 0 bases; bases outside gene matches: 10. CDR1 and CDR2 (germline): GTSNPN, SVGIG (reference sequence). The CDR3 sequence is 17 residues long.

The table lists this clone with a few counts. The chain carries TRBV5-1 and TRBJ1-1; 7 positions match TRBD1. The J segment lost 0 bases and the V segment lost 6 bases, leaving 11 bases of the junction unmatched. Germline-derived CDR1 and CDR2 are SGHRS and YFSETQ. The CDR3 runs to 16 residues. The CDR3 sequence: CASTHQAGGMNTEAFF. CDR3 DNA: TGCGCCAGCACCCACCAGGCAGGGGGGATGAACACTGAAGCTTTCTTT.